This TCR beta chain was retrieved from a study of blood T cell repertoires in COVID-19 (dated by TCRdb to 2018 to 2020). Notes on the research overall: The collaborator samples originated in the United States, Italy and Spain and spanned the acute and convalescent phases of COVID-19. The prospective study material was composed of cDNA or gDNA derived from T cells, B-cell-depleted T cells, or PBMCs. Subjects who had been exposed to COVID-19, were actively infected with it, or had recovered from it provided the deeply sampled blood TCRbeta repertoires that made up the dataset. The repertoires were released in a freely available public database meant as a resource for research on the immune response to SARS-CoV-2. The samples were drawn from the first 160 participants of the ongoing ImmuneRACE study and from over a thousand subjects provided by 6 global collaborators. A de-identified subject ID, COVID-19 status, age in years and sex were almost always included in the sample metadata. Where HLA class I and class II types were available, the types were taken from metadata supplied by the sample provider, not from assay-based typing. Here is what the overall study found, with its caveats: The amount of clinical and demographic metadata varied by source and participant and was provided uncurated.

The immunoSEQ Assay, a bias-controlled multiplex PCR, was used to amplify TCRbeta CDR3 regions from genomic DNA. Per the original workflow: The number of nucleated cells in each sample was estimated by amplification of reference gene primers within the assay. Sequence reads were collapsed and filtered to measure the absolute abundance of every unique TCRbeta CDR3 rearrangement. For each sample, productive Simpson clonality was calculated by taking the square root of Simpson's diversity index across productive rearrangements. The immuneACCESS repertoire file appears here via TCRdb, limited to in-frame rearrangements. These files lack a portion of the clones; in checked studies, under half of the deficit traces to unresolved V genes, and the cause of the others is not known. From that table come the V and J calls and clone size; the DNA was used to work out D and trimming. The sample table contains almost 250,000 clones; only one count was recorded for about 87% of them. The ten largest clones represent approximately 1.6% of the sample.

Enrolling through a virtual design, the prospective study's participants ranged in age from roughly 18 to 89 years and lived across 20 to 30 United States geographic areas. To assign participants to cohorts, the prospective study relied on clinical history that participants themselves reported in a screening survey and a study questionnaire. ImmuneRACE Cohort 3 recovered participants were defined by two consecutive negative NP/OP PCR tests, healthcare professional clearance, or symptom resolution. Mobile phlebotomists in the prospective study collected whole blood, serum and a nasopharyngeal or oropharyngeal swab from every participant. Participants in the prospective study had the option to provide additional blood draws and questionnaires over a roughly two-month period. Prospective study blood samples were shipped either frozen or at room temperature before DNA extraction. Only one count was recorded for this clone. There is no known antigen for this receptor. No qualities accompany the bases; no much larger clone lies one base away.

The clonotype was recovered from a woman between 50 and 59 years old who had recovered from COVID-19. The sample was PBMCs or T cells enriched from blood (not recorded which).

At the DNA level, the sequence is TGTGCCAGCTCACCCTGGACAGGGGACATCCAAGAGACCCAGTACTTC. It translates to CASSPWTGDIQETQYF. The sequence is built from TRBV18 and TRBJ2-5, and TRBD1 aligns with 9 junction nucleotides. The germline V gene specifies KGHSH as CDR1 and LQKENI as CDR2. The CDR3 numbers 16 residues from cysteine through phenylalanine. CDR3 DNA is the only sequence kept; it has 48 bases, read in frame from the first base. Germline trimming: 3 bases from V, 1 base from J; junction bases outside gene matches: 6.